Listed here are 27 T cell receptor beta chains from one sample, sequenced in a study of T cells expressing NK-cell markers. TCRdb reanalyzed the 5' RACE reads, giving one entry per CDR3 protein sequence and no DNA. This table holds approximately 550,000 distinct CDR3 sequences. Sequenced: blood T cells: a sorted CD56 or NKG2C T cell subset, CD4+ or CD8+ T cells, or bulk PBMC T cells (not recorded which). Receptor source: a man aged 18 to 29 in good health.

The V gene is TRBV2, the J gene TRBJ1-6; the D gene TCRdb calls, TRBD1, cannot be checked with no DNA. Per germline, CDR1 SNHLY and CDR2 FYNNEI. CDR3 length equals 15 residues. CDR3 residues: CASSSDRGRDSPLHF.

The rearrangement uses TRBV20-1 and TRBJ1-1; TCRdb lists TRBD1, though no DNA is available to test this call. In germline, CDR1 is DFQATT, CDR2 SNEGSKA (reference sequence). This CDR3 has 12 amino acids. The CDR3 is CSAREGGAEAFF.

The gene calls are TRBV28 and TRBJ2-7; the TCRdb call, TRBD2, lacks DNA for checking. CDR3 length: 16 residues. Germline CDR1 is MDHEN and CDR2 is SYDVKM. Here the CDR3 reads CASSFSPGLASYEQYF.

This sequence joins TRBV15 and TRBJ2-1; the D call of TRBD2 rests on TCRdb alone, since no DNA is present to check it. From germline, CDR1 is LNHNV and CDR2 YYDKDF (reference sequence). CDR3 length equals 14 residues. The CDR3 is CATRGAEGLNEQFF.

The CDR3 here is CATHRGSGGTQYF. The chain uses TRBV12-3 or TRBV12-4 and TRBJ2-5; TCRdb selects TRBD2, and the lack of DNA leaves this call unchecked. The CDR3 runs to 13 residues.

The rearrangement joins TRBV7-8 to TRBJ2-4; the D gene TCRdb calls, TRBD1, cannot be checked with no DNA. Germline CDR1 and CDR2: SGHVS and FQNEAQ. CDR3 length: 11 residues. The CDR3: CASSADRKQYF.

The chain couples TRBV12-3 or TRBV12-4 to TRBJ2-7; TCRdb selects TRBD2, and the lack of DNA leaves this call unchecked. The CDR3 is made up of 12 amino acids. The CDR3 loop is CASGRRLPEQYF.

V and J are TRBV4-1 and TRBJ2-1; TCRdb lists TRBD2, though no DNA is available to test this call. Germline assignment: CDR1 MGHRA and CDR2 YSYEKL. This CDR3 has 18 amino acids. The CDR3 protein is CASSPRTSGSQVNNEQFF.

The V gene is TRBV5-1, the J gene TRBJ2-2; absent DNA, TCRdb's TRBD1 call cannot be checked. Germline V gene lookup returns CDR1 SGHRS and CDR2 YFSETQ. The CDR3 length is 17 residues. This chain's CDR3 is CASSPGPDRGHSGELFF.

The chain recombines TRBV14 with TRBJ2-5. Germline-derived CDR1 and CDR2 are SGHDN and FVKESK. The CDR3 loop spans 14 amino acids. CDR3 sequence: CASSQAVDLKTQYF.

The chain couples TRBV5-1 to TRBJ2-1. Germline V gene lookup returns CDR1 SGHRS and CDR2 YFSETQ. The CDR3 spans 17 residues. CDR3 region: CASSFSKGRGTYNEQFF.

The V call is TRBV11-3, the J call TRBJ2-2; TCRdb gives TRBD1 as the D gene, but with no DNA this cannot be confirmed. CDR1 SGHNT and CDR2 YENEEA come from the germline V gene. This CDR3 is 15 amino acids long. The chain's CDR3 is CASSPGQSYTGELFF.

The chain employs TRBV7-9 and TRBJ2-1; TCRdb's D call of TRBD1 is untestable without DNA. CDR1 and CDR2 from the germline V gene are SEHNR and FQNEAQ (reference sequence). The CDR3 runs to 14 residues. CDR3 sequence reads: CASSLSRGGNEQFF.

The chain joins TRBV6-2 or TRBV6-3 to TRBJ2-3. Germline CDR1 is MNHEY and CDR2 is SVGEGT. This CDR3 comprises 15 residues. CDR3 protein: CASSYAVGVTDTQYF.

V gene TRBV7-7 combines with J gene TRBJ2-2; TCRdb's D gene call, TRBD2, goes unchecked for lack of DNA. CDR1 and CDR2 (germline): SSHAT, FNYEAQ (reference sequence). CDR3 length: 15 amino acids. The CDR3 here is CASSFLAEGSGELFF.

V gene TRBV7-9 combines with J gene TRBJ2-2. Per germline, CDR1 SEHNR and CDR2 FQNEAQ (reference sequence). The CDR3 contains 15 residues. The CDR3 protein is CASPRGLTNTGELFF.

The chain is built from TRBV5-1 and TRBJ1-1. Per germline, CDR1 SGHRS and CDR2 YFSETQ. The CDR3 has 14 residues. This CDR3 reads CASSLGTTGTEAFF.

The chain couples TRBV20-1 to TRBJ2-5; TCRdb lists TRBD1, though no DNA is available to test this call. Germline-derived CDR1 and CDR2 are DFQATT and SNEGSKA (reference sequence). The CDR3 covers 16 residues. The CDR3 reads CSARDPGTGHSETQYF.

The rearrangement links TRBV4-1 to TRBJ2-1; TCRdb's D call of TRBD1 is untestable without DNA. Germline CDR1 and CDR2: MGHRA and YSYEKL. The CDR3 is 15 amino acids. Here the CDR3 reads CASSQDRAGGNEQFF.

This chain joins TRBV20-1 and TRBJ2-1; the D call from TCRdb, TRBD2, cannot be confirmed without DNA. The CDR3 extends over 14 amino acids. In germline, CDR1 is DFQATT, CDR2 SNEGSKA (reference sequence). The chain's CDR3 is CSARNPRPHNEQFF.

J is TRBJ2-4 and V is TRBV7-9. This CDR3 contains 11 residues. Looked up from germline, CDR1 is SEHNR and CDR2 is FQNEAQ (reference sequence). This CDR3 is CASTNSVQQYF.

The chain combines TRBV7-2 with TRBJ2-7; there is no DNA to check the TCRdb D call of TRBD1. Germline CDR1 SGHTA, CDR2 FQGNSA. The CDR3 covers 15 residues. The CDR3 here is CASSLVRDRSYEQYF. Variable domain in full (rest from reference TRBV7-2 and TRBJ2-7): GAGVSQSPSNKVTEKGKDVELRCDPISGHTALYWYRQSLGQGLEFLIYFQGNSAPDKSGLPSDRFSAERTGGSVSTLTIQRTQQEDSAVYLCASSLVRDRSYEQYFGPGTRLTVT.

The chain links TRBV11-2 to TRBJ2-3; TCRdb's D call, TRBD2, is unchecked because there is no DNA. Germline V gives CDR1 SGHAT, CDR2 FQNNGV. This CDR3 region has 16 residues. The CDR3 loop is CASSLGTGTYTDTQYF.

The rearrangement joins TRBV27 to TRBJ2-1. CDR1 is MNHEY, CDR2 SMNVEV, per germline (reference sequence). The CDR3 consists of 15 residues. The CDR3 spells CASSPNWGAYNEQFF.

This chain links TRBV12-3 or TRBV12-4 with TRBJ2-1. The length of the CDR3 is 15 residues. The CDR3: CASSLARGANNEQFF.

CDR3 in amino acids: CASSSLLEGHENIQYF. This chain uses TRBV4-1 with TRBJ2-4; TCRdb's assignment of TRBD1 cannot be checked, as there is no DNA. This CDR3 contains 16 residues. Germline assignment: CDR1 MGHRA and CDR2 YSYEKL.

The chain recombines TRBV5-1 with TRBJ1-1; TCRdb outputs TRBD1, but without DNA this stays unchecked. Germline lookup yields CDR1 SGHRS and CDR2 YFSETQ. The CDR3 has 15 residues. This CDR3 is CASTLRAGGNFEAFF.